This T cell receptor (beta chain) was sequenced for a study of T cell responses to AZD1222 COVID-19 vaccine. Sequencing used immunoSEQ multiplex PCR; TCRdb keeps in-frame clones, though not all of them. Seen here are more than 60,000 clones, around 86% observed once, and the top ten hold around 18%. The CDR3 totals 13 residues. The germline V and J ends were trimmed by 4 bases and 0 bases, with 7 bases remaining between them. Per germline, CDR1 MDHEN and CDR2 SYDVKM. Comments on this clone: As yet, its antigen is unknown.

General study points: Sampled repertoires all dated from after the peak T cell response. Unmutated variant regions are reportedly targeted by nearly half of spike-specific TCRs. Researchers report vaccine-associated CD4 TCRs spanning spike, with dominance at 160-218 and 743-854. There were mostly white British donors and more females than males, and clonal diversity was possibly underestimated.

This clonotype originated in an adult who received the AZD1222 COVID-19 vaccine. This chain links TRBV28 with TRBJ2-7, with a possible D match to TRBD2 (5 bases). Material: peripheral blood, obtained 28 days after the second AZD1222 dose. Written as DNA, the CDR3 is TGTGCCAGCAGTTCCCGGGACTCCTACGAGCAGTACTTC. Its translation: CASSSRDSYEQYF.